These 21 T cell receptor beta chains were sequenced from one sample in a study of glioma-infiltrating T cells after dendritic cell vaccination. Libraries were prepared by immunoSEQ multiplex PCR; TCRdb keeps only in-frame clonotypes and omits some of them. The data contain some 100,000 clones, 85% to 90% of them singletons. The sample here was blood, taken before dendritic cell vaccination. The source of these receptors is a human donor with glioblastoma.

The chain combines TRBV19 with TRBJ1-2; 7 nucleotides line up with TRBD1. The CDR3 contains 14 residues. Trimming removed 4 bases from V and 5 bases from J; junction bases left unmatched: 7. Germline V gives CDR1 LNHDA, CDR2 SQIVND (reference sequence). Written as DNA, the CDR3 is TGTGCCAGTAGTACCTCCGGGACAGCATATGGCTACACCTTC. It yields the protein CASSTSGTAYGYTF.

V usage is TRBV2 and J usage is TRBJ2-2, with 8 bases lining up with TRBD2. Looked up from germline, CDR1 is SNHLY and CDR2 is FYNNEI. J was trimmed by 4 bases and V by 7 bases; bases with no gene match: 5. The CDR3 length is 14 residues. CDR3 in amino acids: CASTGGEGTGELFF. DNA of the CDR3: TGTGCCAGCACGGGGGGGGAGGGCACCGGGGAGCTGTTTTTT.

This clone was seen more than once but under ten times. The J gene is TRBJ2-1, the V gene TRBV4-2; 14 bases agree with TRBD2. This CDR3 spans 17 amino acids. The V gene end was trimmed by 1 base and the J gene end by 2 bases; junction bases not matched to a gene: 1. CDR1 LGHNA and CDR2 YNFKEQ come from the germline V gene. This CDR3 is CASSQGTSGGPYNEQFF. The CDR3, as DNA: TGTGCCAGCAGCCAAGGGACTAGCGGGGGGCCCTACAATGAGCAGTTCTTC.

The chain carries TRBV13 and TRBJ2-7; 15 bases align to TRBD2. In germline, CDR1 is PRHDT, CDR2 FYEKMQ (reference sequence). The CDR3 covers 17 residues. V trimming: 5 bases; J trimming: 6 bases; junction bases outside the gene matches: 11. The CDR3 region is CASSPYGLAGGFSEQYF. CDR3 in DNA: TGTGCCAGCAGCCCATACGGACTAGCGGGGGGGTTTAGCGAGCAGTACTTC.

This chain connects TRBV19 to TRBJ2-1, with TRBD2 identical over 7 bases. Germline lookup yields CDR1 LNHDA and CDR2 SQIVND (reference sequence). V was clipped by 0 bases and J by 9 bases; unmatched bases: 14. The CDR3 loop spans 17 amino acids. The CDR3 reads CASSIEEGRGYRLEQFF. The DNA of the CDR3 is TGTGCCAGTAGTATAGAAGAGGGGCGGGGGTATCGGCTTGAGCAGTTCTTC.

This chain joins TRBV9 and TRBJ2-2; 8 bases fit TRBD1. The CDR3 length is 16 residues. Germline V CDR1 and CDR2: SGDLS, YYNGEE. V trimming: 0 bases; J trimming: 3 bases; junction bases outside the gene matches: 4. CDR3 in DNA: TGTGCCAGCAGCGTAGCAGGGGGCAGCGACACCGGGGAGCTGTTTTTT. It translates to CASSVAGGSDTGELFF.

The chain couples TRBV18 to TRBJ1-2, with TRBD1 as a possible D gene (5 bases). CDR3 size: 12 residues. Trimming shortened V by 3 bases and J by 6 bases, and 8 bases separated the two germline ends. The germline V gene has CDR1 KGHSH and CDR2 LQKENI. The CDR3 DNA is TGTGCCAGCTCACCGCGGGGGGATGGCTACACCTTC. This codes for CASSPRGDGYTF.

This chain uses TRBV10-3 with TRBJ2-7, with 12 bases that match TRBD1. The CDR3 extends over 14 amino acids. The germline CDR1 and CDR2 sequences are ENHRY and SYGVKD. Trimming removed 6 bases from V and 8 bases from J; junction bases left unmatched: 8. CDR3 nucleotide sequence: TGTGCCATCAGGGGGGACAGGGGGCAATTCCAGCAGTACTTC. Translation: CAIRGDRGQFQQYF.

The chain carries TRBV4-2 and TRBJ2-2; the match to TRBD1 covers 11 bases. V lost 4 bases, J lost 3 bases, and 1 base stayed unmatched. CDR1 and CDR2 (germline): LGHNA, YNFKEQ. The CDR3 contains 15 residues. This CDR3 reads CASSLGQGDTGELFF. CDR3 nucleotide sequence: TGTGCCAGCAGCCTGGGACAGGGGGACACCGGGGAGCTGTTTTTT.

The rearrangement links TRBV30 to TRBJ2-5; tentatively, D is TRBD2 (6 bases). The CDR3 runs 13 residues. The V gene's germline CDR1 is GTSNPN and CDR2 SVGIG (reference sequence). Trimming took 1 base from V and 4 from J, leaving 10 bases between them. CDR3 region: CAWSETRLETQYF. Here the CDR3 DNA reads TGTGCCTGGAGTGAGACTAGGTTAGAGACCCAGTACTTC.

The rearrangement joins TRBV7-2 to TRBJ2-3; 7 nucleotides agree with TRBD2. V dropped 6 bases and J dropped 1; count of bases not matched to a gene: 10. The length of the CDR3 is 16 residues. Germline V gene sequence: CDR1 SGHTA, CDR2 FQGNSA. The CDR3 DNA sequence: TGTGCCAGCAGTCGGGGGGAGGGCCGCGGCACAGATACGCAGTATTTT. It translates to CASSRGEGRGTDTQYF.

The rearrangement joins TRBV30 to TRBJ1-2, with 7 bases aligning to TRBD1. Trimming cost V 5 bases and J 3 bases; bases outside gene matches: 12. The CDR3 has 15 amino acids. Germline-derived CDR1 and CDR2 are GTSNPN and SVGIG (reference sequence). CDR3 sequence: CAWGIQGLGHYGYTF. CDR3 DNA sequence: TGTGCCTGGGGAATACAGGGGCTGGGCCACTATGGCTACACCTTC.

The sample holds one count of this clone. V usage is TRBV7-9 and J usage is TRBJ1-1; the match to TRBD1 covers 9 bases. This CDR3 contains 15 residues. V dropped 5 bases and J dropped 5; count of bases not matched to a gene: 9. The V gene's germline CDR1 is SEHNR and CDR2 FQNEAQ (reference sequence). The CDR3 reads CASSPGQGWSTEAFF. Here the CDR3 DNA reads TGTGCCAGCAGCCCCGGACAGGGGTGGAGTACTGAAGCTTTCTTT.

The CDR3 region is CASSLTGDYGYTF. DNA of the CDR3: TGTGCCAGCAGCTTAACGGGGGACTATGGCTACACCTTC. J is TRBJ1-2 and V is TRBV7-2; D is perhaps TRBD1 (5 bases). From germline, CDR1 is SGHTA and CDR2 FQGNSA. V was shortened by 2 bases and J by 3 bases, with 7 bases between the two germline ends. This CDR3 contains 13 residues.

This chain connects TRBV12-5 to TRBJ1-1; 10 bases fit TRBD1. V lost 10 bases to trimming and J lost 3 bases; unmatched junction nucleotides: 11. CDR1 is LGHNT and CDR2 is FRNRAP in the germline V gene. The CDR3 is 15 amino acids. The CDR3 region has the DNA TGTGCTACCTCCTGGGACAGGGGCTCCTACACTGAAGCTTTCTTT. This translates into CATSWDRGSYTEAFF.

The V call is TRBV29-1, the J call TRBJ1-5; TRBD1 might be the D (6 bases). Per germline, CDR1 SQVTM and CDR2 ANQGSEA. Trimming took 7 bases from V and 3 from J, leaving 16 bases between them. This CDR3 is built from 14 residues. The CDR3 loop is CSASTGQHNQPQHF. The CDR3 DNA follows: TGCAGCGCCTCGACAGGACAGCACAATCAGCCCCAGCATTTT.

The rearrangement joins TRBV19 to TRBJ2-4, with 8 bases lining up with TRBD1. Per germline, CDR1 LNHDA and CDR2 SQIVND (reference sequence). The V gene end was trimmed by 5 bases and the J gene end by 8 bases; junction bases not matched to a gene: 5. This CDR3 is built from 13 residues. CDR3 DNA: TGTGCCAGTAGTCGACAGGGGACCGACATTCAGTACTTC. Its translation: CASSRQGTDIQYF.

The chain's CDR3 is CASSSWTGEETQYF. The DNA for the CDR3 is TGCGCCAGCAGCTCCTGGACAGGGGAGGAGACCCAGTACTTC. V and J are TRBV5-1 and TRBJ2-5; 9 bases are shared with TRBD1. Germline V gene sequence: CDR1 SGHRS, CDR2 YFSETQ. Trimming took 3 bases from V and 5 from J; bases not matched to a gene: 5. The CDR3 totals 14 residues.

Comment on this clone: The junction does not match germline at one end; this may be a read error. The chain uses TRBV7-7 and TRBJ2-2; unclear D gene. Germline values: CDR1 SSHAT, CDR2 FNYEAQ (reference sequence). The CDR3 has 13 amino acids. This CDR3 is CASSLGVSGELFF. The CDR3 nucleotides are TGTGCTAGCAGCTTAGGAGTGTCCGGGGAGCTGTTTTTT.

The rearrangement joins TRBV11-2 to TRBJ1-4; TRBD1 matches 8 bases. The V and J ends lost 4 bases and 8 bases, in that order; junction bases with no gene match: 6. Germline CDR1 and CDR2: SGHAT and FQNNGV. The CDR3 has 14 amino acids. CDR3 region: CASSSSGGGEKLFF. The CDR3 nucleotides are TGTGCCAGCAGCTCCTCAGGGGGCGGGGAAAAACTGTTTTTT.

The chain employs TRBV6-6 and TRBJ2-2, with TRBD1 identical over 9 bases. Unmatched junction bases numbered 7, after V lost 6 bases and J lost 5 bases. The CDR3 has 15 residues. CDR1 MNHNY and CDR2 SVGAGI come from the germline V gene (reference sequence). For the CDR3, the DNA is TGTGCCAGCAGCCACACAGGGGGCCGGACCGGGGAGCTGTTTTTT. As protein: CASSHTGGRTGELFF.